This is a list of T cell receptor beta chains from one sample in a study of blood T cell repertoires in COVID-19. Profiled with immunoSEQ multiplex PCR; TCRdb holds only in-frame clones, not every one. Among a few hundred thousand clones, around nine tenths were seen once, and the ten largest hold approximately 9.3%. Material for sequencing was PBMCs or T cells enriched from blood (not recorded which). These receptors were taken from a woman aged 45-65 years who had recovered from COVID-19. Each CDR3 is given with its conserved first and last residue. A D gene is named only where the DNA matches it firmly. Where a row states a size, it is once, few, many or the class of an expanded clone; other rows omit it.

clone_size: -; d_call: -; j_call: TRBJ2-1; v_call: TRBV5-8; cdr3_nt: TGTGCCAGCAGCTTGGACTTGATGGTGGTACGCAATGAGCAGTTCTTC; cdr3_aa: CASSLDLMVVRNEQFF
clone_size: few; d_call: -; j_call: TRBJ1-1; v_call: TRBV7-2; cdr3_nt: TGTGCCAGCAGCTTAGCGACACCAAACACTGAAGCTTTCTTT; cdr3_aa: CASSLATPNTEAFF
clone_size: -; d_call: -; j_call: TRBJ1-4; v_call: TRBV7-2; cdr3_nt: TGTGCCAGCAGCTTAGATGGGCACAGGGATGAAAAACTGTTTTTT; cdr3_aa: CASSLDGHRDEKLFF
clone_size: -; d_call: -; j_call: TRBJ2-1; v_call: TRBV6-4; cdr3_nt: TGTGCCACCGGGGGGCGAAGCTCGTTCAATGAGCAGTTCTTC; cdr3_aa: CATGGRSSFNEQFF
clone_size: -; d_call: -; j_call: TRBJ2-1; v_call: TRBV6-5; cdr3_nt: TGTGCCAGCAGTTACTCCTCAGTCTCTAATGAGCAGTTCTTC; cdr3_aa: CASSYSSVSNEQFF
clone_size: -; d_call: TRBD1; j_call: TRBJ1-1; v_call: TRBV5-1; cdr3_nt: TGCGCCAGCAGCTCCAGGGGGTTAAAAACTGAAGCTTTCTTT; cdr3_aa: CASSSRGLKTEAFF
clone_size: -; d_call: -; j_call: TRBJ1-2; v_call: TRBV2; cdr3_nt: TGTGCCAGCAGTGAAAGTCGGCAGGGTGGCCATGGCTACACCTTC; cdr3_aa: CASSESRQGGHGYTF
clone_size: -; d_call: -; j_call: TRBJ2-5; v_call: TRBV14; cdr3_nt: TGTGCCAGCAGCCAAGCGGTAATTGAGACCCAGTACTTC; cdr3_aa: CASSQAVIETQYF
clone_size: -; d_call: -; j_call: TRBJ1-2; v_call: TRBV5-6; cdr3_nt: TGTGCCAGCAGCTTCGCGGGGGCGGGTGGCTACACCTTC; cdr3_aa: CASSFAGAGGYTF
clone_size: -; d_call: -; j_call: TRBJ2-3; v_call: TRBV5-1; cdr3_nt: TGCGCCAGCAGGTCGAACCCGGGGGGCACAGATACGCAGTATTTT; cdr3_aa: CASRSNPGGTDTQYF
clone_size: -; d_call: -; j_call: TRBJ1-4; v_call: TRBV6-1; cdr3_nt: TGTGCCAGCAGTGATCACTTACCCACTAATGAAAAACTGTTTTTT; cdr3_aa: CASSDHLPTNEKLFF
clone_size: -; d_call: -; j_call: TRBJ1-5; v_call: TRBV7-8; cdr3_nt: TGTGCCAGCACAAGATCCGGGTCCGGGAGGCTATATAGCAATCAGCCCCAGCATTTT; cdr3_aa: CASTRSGSGRLYSNQPQHF
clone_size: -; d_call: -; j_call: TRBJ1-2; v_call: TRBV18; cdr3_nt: TGTGCCAGCTCACCACCAGGGGTGGCACAGGGCTACACCTTC; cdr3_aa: CASSPPGVAQGYTF
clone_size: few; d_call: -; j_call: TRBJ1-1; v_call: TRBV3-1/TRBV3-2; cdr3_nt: TGTGCCAGCAGCCAAAGGACCCGACGGGGAGCTTTCTTT; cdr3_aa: CASSQRTRRGAFF
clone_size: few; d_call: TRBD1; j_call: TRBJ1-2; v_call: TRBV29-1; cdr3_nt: TGCAGCGTTGCCCCCGGGACAGGGGAGTCCGCCTACACCTTC; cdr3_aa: CSVAPGTGESAYTF
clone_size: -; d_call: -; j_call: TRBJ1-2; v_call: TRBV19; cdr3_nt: TGTGCCAGTAGCGCGATCGACAGCTCCTATGGCTACACCTTC; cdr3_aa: CASSAIDSSYGYTF
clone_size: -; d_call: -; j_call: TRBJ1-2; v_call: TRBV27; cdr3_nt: TGTGCCAGCAGTTTAGGACACGGGACTTGGGGCTACACCTTC; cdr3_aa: CASSLGHGTWGYTF
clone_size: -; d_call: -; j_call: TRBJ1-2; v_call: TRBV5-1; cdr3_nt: TGCGCCAGCAGTGAGTTGGGCCACTACTATGGCTACACCTTC; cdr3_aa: CASSELGHYYGYTF
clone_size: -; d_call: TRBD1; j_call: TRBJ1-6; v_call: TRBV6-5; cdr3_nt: TGTGCCAGCAGTTATAGACAGGGTAATAATTCACCCCTCCACTTT; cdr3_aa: CASSYRQGNNSPLHF
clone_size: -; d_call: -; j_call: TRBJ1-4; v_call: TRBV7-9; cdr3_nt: TGTGCCAGCAGCAGGGCCGCGACTAATGAAAAACTGTTTTTT; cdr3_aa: CASSRAATNEKLFF
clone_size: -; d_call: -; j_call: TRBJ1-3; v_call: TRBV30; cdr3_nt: TGTGCCTGGAGTTCCGCGGGGGTCGGAAACACCATATATTTT; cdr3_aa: CAWSSAGVGNTIYF
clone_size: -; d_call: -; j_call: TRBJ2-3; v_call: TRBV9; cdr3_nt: TGTGCCAGCAGTCGTGGACAGCTCACAGATACGCAGTATTTT; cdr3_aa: CASSRGQLTDTQYF
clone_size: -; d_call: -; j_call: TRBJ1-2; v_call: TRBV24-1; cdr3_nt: TGTGCCACCAGTGATCGGGGAAAGAACTATGGCTACACCTTC; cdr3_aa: CATSDRGKNYGYTF
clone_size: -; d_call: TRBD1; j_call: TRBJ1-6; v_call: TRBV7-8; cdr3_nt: TGTGCCAGCAGCTTAGGGCCGGACAGGATTAATTCACCCCTCCACTTT; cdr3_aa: CASSLGPDRINSPLHF
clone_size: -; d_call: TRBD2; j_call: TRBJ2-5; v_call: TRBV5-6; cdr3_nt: TGTGCCAGCAGCTTAGCGGGGGGGCAAGAGACCCAGTACTTC; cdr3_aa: CASSLAGGQETQYF
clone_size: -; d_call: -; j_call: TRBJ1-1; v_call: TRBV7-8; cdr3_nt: TGTGCCAGCAGCTTACCCCGGGGTGCTGAAGCTTTCTTT; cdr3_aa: CASSLPRGAEAFF
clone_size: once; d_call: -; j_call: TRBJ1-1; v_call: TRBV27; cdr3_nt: TGTGCCAGCGGGGCCACTGAAGCTTTCTTT; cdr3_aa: CASGATEAFF
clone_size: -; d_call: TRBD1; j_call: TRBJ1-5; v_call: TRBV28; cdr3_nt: TGTGCCAGCAGTGAACGGGACAGGGTGCTTCAGCCCCAGCATTTT; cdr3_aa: CASSERDRVLQPQHF
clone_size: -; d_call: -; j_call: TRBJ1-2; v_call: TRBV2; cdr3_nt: TGTGCCAGCAGCCCCAGGGATGGCTACACCTTC; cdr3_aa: CASSPRDGYTF
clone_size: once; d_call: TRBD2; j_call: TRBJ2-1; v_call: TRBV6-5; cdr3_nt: TGTGCCAGCAGTTACGCTTTGCTAGCGGGGGGCCATGAGCAGTTCTTC; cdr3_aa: CASSYALLAGGHEQFF
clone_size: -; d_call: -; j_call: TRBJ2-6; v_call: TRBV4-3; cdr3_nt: TGCGCCAGCAGCCCCGACTACAGCTCTGGGGCCAACGTCCTGACTTTC; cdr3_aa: CASSPDYSSGANVLTF
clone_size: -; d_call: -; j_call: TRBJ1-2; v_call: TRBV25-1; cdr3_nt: TGTGCCTGTCAGGCCAGTGAGAATGGCTACACCTTC; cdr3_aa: CACQASENGYTF
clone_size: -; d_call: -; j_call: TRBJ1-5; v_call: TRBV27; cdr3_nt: TGTGCCAGCAGGGGAGGGGGCAATCAGCCCCAGCATTTT; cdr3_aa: CASRGGGNQPQHF
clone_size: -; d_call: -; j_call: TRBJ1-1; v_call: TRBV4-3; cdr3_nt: TGCGCCAGCAGCCAAGACAGCCTAGATTGGACTGAAGCTTTCTTT; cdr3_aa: CASSQDSLDWTEAFF
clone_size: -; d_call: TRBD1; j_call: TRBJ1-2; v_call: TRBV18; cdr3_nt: TGTGCCAGCTCACCACCCGACAGGGGGCAAGGTGGCTACACCTTC; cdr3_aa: CASSPPDRGQGGYTF
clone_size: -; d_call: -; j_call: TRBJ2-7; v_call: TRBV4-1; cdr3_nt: TGCGCCAGCAGCCAACCGGGGTCCTACGAGCAGTACTTC; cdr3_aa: CASSQPGSYEQYF
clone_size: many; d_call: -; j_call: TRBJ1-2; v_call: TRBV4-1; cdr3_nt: TGCGCCAGCAGCCAAGGACTCTATGGCTACACCTTC; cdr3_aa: CASSQGLYGYTF
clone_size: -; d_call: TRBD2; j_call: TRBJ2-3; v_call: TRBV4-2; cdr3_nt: TGTGCCAGCAGCCGGGGTAGCGGGGGGGCCGGTCGTTCAGATACGCAGTATTTT; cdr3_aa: CASSRGSGGAGRSDTQYF
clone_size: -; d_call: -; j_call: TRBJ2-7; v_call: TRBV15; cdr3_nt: TGTGCCACCAGCAGAGGCTCAGGGGGGTGGGAGCAGTACTTC; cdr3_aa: CATSRGSGGWEQYF
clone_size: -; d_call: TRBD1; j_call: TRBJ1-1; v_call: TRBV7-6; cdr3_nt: TGTGCCAGCAGCTCCTCCGGGACAGTAAACACTGAAGCTTTCTTT; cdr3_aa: CASSSSGTVNTEAFF
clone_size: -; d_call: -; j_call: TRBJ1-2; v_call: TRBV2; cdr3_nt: TGTGCCGACCGACTTAAAAATGGCTACACCTTC; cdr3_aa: CADRLKNGYTF
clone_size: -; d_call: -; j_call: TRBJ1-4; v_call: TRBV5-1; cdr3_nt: TGCGCCAGCAGTAAAGGGGATTATGAAAAACTGTTTTTT; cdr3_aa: CASSKGDYEKLFF
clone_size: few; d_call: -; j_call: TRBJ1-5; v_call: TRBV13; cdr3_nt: TGTGCCAGCAGCTTGGGGGACATCCCGCGTCAGCCCCAGCATTTT; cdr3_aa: CASSLGDIPRQPQHF
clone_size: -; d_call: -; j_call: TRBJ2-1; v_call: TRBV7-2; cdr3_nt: TGTGCCAGCAGCCTTGACGGTTCCCGGCGCCGGGATGAGCAGTTCTTC; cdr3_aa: CASSLDGSRRRDEQFF
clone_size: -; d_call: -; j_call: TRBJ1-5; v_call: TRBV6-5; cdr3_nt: TGTGCCAGCAGTTCTGAAAGGAATAGGGGGGGACAGCCCCAGCATTTT; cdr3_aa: CASSSERNRGGQPQHF
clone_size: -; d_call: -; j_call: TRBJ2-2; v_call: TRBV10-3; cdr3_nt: TGTGCCACGACGATACAGGTGGGGGCTACGACCGGGGAGCTGTTTTTT; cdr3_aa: CATTIQVGATTGELFF
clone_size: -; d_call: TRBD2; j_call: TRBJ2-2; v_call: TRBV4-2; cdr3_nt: TGTGCCAGCAGCCATTCGACTAGCGGGGGGCCGAACACCGGGGAGCTGTTTTTT; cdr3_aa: CASSHSTSGGPNTGELFF
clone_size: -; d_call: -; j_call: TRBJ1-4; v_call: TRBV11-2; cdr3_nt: TGTGCCAGCAGCTTAGACCCCCCCGGGGAAGGGGAAAAACTGTTTTTT; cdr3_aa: CASSLDPPGEGEKLFF
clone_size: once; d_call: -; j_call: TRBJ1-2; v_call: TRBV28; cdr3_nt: TGTGCCAGCAGCCAGGAAACCAGCTACACCTTC; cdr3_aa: CASSQETSYTF
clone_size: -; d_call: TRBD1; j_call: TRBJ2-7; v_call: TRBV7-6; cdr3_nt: TGTGCCAGCAGCCCGCTCCCACTATCCAGGGACAGTCCCTACGAGCAGTACTTC; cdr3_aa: CASSPLPLSRDSPYEQYF
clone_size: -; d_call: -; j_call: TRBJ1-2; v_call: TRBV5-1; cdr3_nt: TGCGCCAGCAGCTTGGAATCCGGGTATGGCTACACCTTC; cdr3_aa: CASSLESGYGYTF
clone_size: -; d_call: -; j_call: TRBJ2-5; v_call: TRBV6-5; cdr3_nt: TGTGCCAGCACCACAGACAGCCAAGAGACCCAGTACTTC; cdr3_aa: CASTTDSQETQYF